This T cell receptor beta chain was captured in a study of CD8+CD57+ T cells in acquired aplastic anemia. Looking at the study overall: Sorted CD4+ plus CD8+ cells gave DNA averaging roughly 3 ug. Study findings and constraints: Found in both controls and patients were twenty-nine CD8+ CDR3 sequences.

The study profiled TCR beta VDJ and CDR3 using genomic DNA as template. TCRdb re-analysed the reads in MiXCR, keeping a single row per CDR3 protein. The sample records about 190,000 distinct CDR3 sequences, 40% to 55% being singletons. The CDR3 spans 15 residues. Deletions cut 0 bases from V and 14 bases from J, with 23 bases between. From germline, CDR1 is SGHRS and CDR2 YFSETQ. Ten or more counts support this clonotype. Its target is unknown. Flow cytometry had shown expanded CD8+CD57+ cells in the patients chosen for sequencing. Acquired aplastic anemia of severe grade affected all patients. Patients had received no therapy at the time of blood sampling.

This sequence was found in a human donor with aplastic anemia. Material: sorted CD4+, CD8+, or CD8+CD57+ T cells (not recorded which) from PBMCs. The chain links TRBV5-1 to TRBJ1-2; D gene unclear. CDR3 nucleotides: TGCGCCAGCAGCTTGGAGGTGGGTGCAGGAGGCGCCCTAACCTTC. Translated, it gives CASSLEVGAGGALTF.